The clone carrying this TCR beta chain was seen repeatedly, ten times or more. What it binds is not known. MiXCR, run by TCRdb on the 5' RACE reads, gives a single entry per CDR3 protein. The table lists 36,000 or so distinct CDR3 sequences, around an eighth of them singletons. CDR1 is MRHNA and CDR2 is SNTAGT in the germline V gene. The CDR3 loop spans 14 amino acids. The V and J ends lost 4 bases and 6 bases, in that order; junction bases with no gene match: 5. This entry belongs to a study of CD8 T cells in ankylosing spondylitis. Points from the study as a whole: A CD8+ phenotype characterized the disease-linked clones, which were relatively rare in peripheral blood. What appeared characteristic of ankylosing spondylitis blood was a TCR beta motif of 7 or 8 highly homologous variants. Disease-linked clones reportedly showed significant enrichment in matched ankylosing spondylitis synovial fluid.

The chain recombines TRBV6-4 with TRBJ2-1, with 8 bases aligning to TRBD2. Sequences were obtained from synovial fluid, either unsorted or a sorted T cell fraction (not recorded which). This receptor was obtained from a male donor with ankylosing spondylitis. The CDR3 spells CASSAGGDPNEQFF. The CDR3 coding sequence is TGTGCCAGCAGTGCCGGGGGGGATCCCAATGAGCAGTTCTTC.